This entry is about one T cell receptor beta chain. Antigen unknown. The sample belongs to a study of OX40 agonist ivuxolimab in advanced cancers. Whole-study findings and limits: Doses of 0.1 to 3.0 mg/kg were accompanied by clonal expansion of CD4+ and CD8+ blood T cells by week 6.

Assay: immunoSEQ multiplex PCR; the TCRdb copy retains only in-frame clones and omits some. This sample has roughly 74,000 clones, with over 85% found just once. CDR1 and CDR2 (germline): KGHSH, LQKENI. CDR3 length: 15 residues. V lost 6 bases and J 3 bases, leaving 16 bases between the germline ends. The sequence was collected from an adult with an advanced solid tumor such as melanoma, head and neck, liver or kidney cancer. The specimen comprised CD4+ or CD8+ T cells sorted from blood, sampled in a trial of the OX40 agonist ivuxolimab. The V call is TRBV18, the J call TRBJ2-3; perhaps TRBD2 as D (5 bases). The CDR3 DNA follows: TGTGCCAGCTCCCGTGTAGAGGGTCCTACAGATACGCAGTATTTT. It codes for CASSRVEGPTDTQYF.